A single sample gave rise to the 30 T cell receptor beta chains below, sequenced in a study of T-cell reconstitution after alpha-beta-depleted transplantation in children. During its preparation, the TCRbeta library received unique molecular identifiers. TCRdb processed the PCR reads anew with MiXCR; each CDR3 protein has one entry. In the table there are a few hundred thousand distinct CDR3 sequences, over 10% of which are singletons. The starting material was PBMCs, mostly from graft donor cells, obtained 360 days after TCRalphabeta/CD19-depleted stem cell transplant. The receptors come from a male patient younger than 18 who had a stem cell transplant for acute myeloid leukemia, so the T cells may come from the graft donor.

This clonotype was picked up many times. J is TRBJ1-4 and V is TRBV12-3 or TRBV12-4, with 9 nucleotides matching TRBD1. The CDR3 spans 17 residues. The J segment lost 1 base and the V segment lost 6 bases, leaving 9 bases of the junction unmatched. The CDR3 DNA sequence: TGTGCCAGCAGCAAGGGACAGGGATGGGGAACTAATGAAAAACTGTTTTTT. Its translation: CASSKGQGWGTNEKLFF.

This clonotype was seen at least ten times. The chain links TRBV18 to TRBJ1-5; no clear D. V gave up 4 bases and J gave up 7 bases, with 14 bases separating them. From germline, CDR1 is KGHSH and CDR2 LQKENI. This CDR3 contains 14 residues. CDR3 nucleotide sequence: TGTGCCAGCTCACACTCGACGGAGGGCCAGCCCCAGCATTTT. It yields the protein CASSHSTEGQPQHF.

The chain recombines TRBV20-1 with TRBJ2-2; 7 bases line up with TRBD1. With V trimmed by 2 bases and J by 5 bases, 5 bases remained unmatched. Germline values: CDR1 DFQATT, CDR2 SNEGSKA (reference sequence). This CDR3 region has 14 residues. CDR3 sequence: CSARSTGLTGELFF. The DNA of the CDR3 is TGCAGTGCTAGATCGACAGGGTTAACCGGGGAGCTGTTTTTT.

This clonotype was seen many times. The gene calls are TRBV29-1 and TRBJ2-1; D possibly corresponds to TRBD2 (6 bases). The V gene lost 4 bases and the J gene lost 11 bases, with 18 bases spanning the gap. This CDR3 comprises 13 residues. Germline V lookup: CDR1 SQVTM, CDR2 ANQGSEA. CDR3 sequence reads: CSVVEDYGLQQFF. The CDR3 DNA reads TGCAGCGTTGTGGAGGACTACGGCCTGCAGCAGTTCTTC.

This clonotype showed up many times. The chain is built from TRBV7-3 and TRBJ2-7; 8 bases are shared with TRBD2. V lost 1 base, J lost 1 base, and 12 bases stayed unmatched. Looked up from germline, CDR1 is SGHTA and CDR2 is FQGTGA. The CDR3 extends over 18 amino acids. CDR3 protein: CASSLNPPGLGGSYEQYF. The DNA for the CDR3 is TGTGCCAGCAGCTTAAACCCTCCGGGACTAGGGGGGTCCTACGAGCAGTACTTC.

This clonotype was counted only a few times. J is TRBJ2-5 and V is TRBV7-6; a possible D gene is TRBD1 (6 bases). With 6 bases removed from V and 0 bases from J, the gap between germline ends came to 23 bases. Germline V lookup: CDR1 SGHVS, CDR2 FNYEAQ. CDR3 length equals 18 residues. The CDR3 DNA reads TGTGCCAGCAGTCTAGAAATTGGGGACATCTTGTACCAAGAGACCCAGTACTTC. This translates into CASSLEIGDILYQETQYF.

This clonotype has a count of ten or more. The gene calls are TRBV7-2 and TRBJ2-1; the D gene is possibly TRBD2 (6 bases). The CDR3 sequence is 15 residues long. V was clipped by 4 bases and J by 6 bases, with 16 bases between them. CDR1 SGHTA and CDR2 FQGNSA come from the germline V gene. CDR3 DNA: TGTGCCAGCAGCTGGTCCGGGACTGCGACCAATGAGCAGTTCTTC. It specifies CASSWSGTATNEQFF.

This clonotype was recorded a few times. V is TRBV27 and J is TRBJ2-7; 8 bases fit TRBD1. Germline assignment: CDR1 MNHEY and CDR2 SMNVEV (reference sequence). The CDR3 covers 15 residues. The V and J ends lost 5 bases and 1 base, in that order; junction bases with no gene match: 7. The CDR3 protein is CASSARGLPSYEQYF. CDR3 nucleotide sequence: TGTGCCAGCAGTGCCAGGGGGCTCCCTTCCTACGAGCAGTACTTC.

This clonotype was seen only a few times. The V call is TRBV9, the J call TRBJ2-7, with a tentative D call TRBD1 (5 bases). The CDR3 sequence is 17 residues long. Per germline, CDR1 SGDLS and CDR2 YYNGEE. The germline V and J ends were trimmed by 0 bases and 3 bases, with 19 bases remaining between them. The CDR3: CASSVGTPQPGDYEQYF. CDR3 DNA: TGTGCCAGCAGCGTAGGGACACCCCAACCTGGGGACTACGAGCAGTACTTC.

The rearrangement joins TRBV19 to TRBJ2-2; no firm D call. V was clipped by 6 bases and J by 7 bases, with 3 bases between them. The CDR3 is 10 residues long. Looked up from germline, CDR1 is LNHDA and CDR2 is SQIVND (reference sequence). The CDR3 sequence: CASRNGELFF. The DNA of the CDR3 is TGTGCCAGTAGAAACGGGGAGCTGTTTTTT.

This sequence joins TRBV7-9 and TRBJ2-3; TRBD2 matches at 8 bases. This CDR3 spans 17 amino acids. The V segment lost 0 bases and the J segment 3 bases; nucleotides outside the gene matches: 8. CDR1 SEHNR and CDR2 FQNEAQ come from the germline V gene (reference sequence). CDR3 sequence (DNA): TGTGCCAGCAGCTTAGCGCTAACGGGACTAGGTACAGATACGCAGTATTTT. It translates to CASSLALTGLGTDTQYF.

There are a few counts of this clonotype. V is TRBV28 and J is TRBJ1-5; 8 positions match TRBD1. Germline values: CDR1 MDHEN, CDR2 SYDVKM. Losses at the gene ends were 8 bases for V and 6 bases for J; bases not matched to a gene: 9. This CDR3 contains 14 residues. CDR3 sequence: CASPSDRGGQPQHF. CDR3 nucleotides: TGTGCCAGCCCTAGTGACAGGGGAGGTCAGCCCCAGCATTTT. The full variable domain, in which reference TRBV28 and TRBJ1-5 provide the parts outside the CDR3, is DVKVTQSSRYLVKRTGEKVFLECVQDMDHENMFWYRQDPGLGLRLIYFSYDVKMKEKGDIPEGYSVSREKKERFSLILESASTNQTSMYLCASPSDRGGQPQHFGDGTRLSIL.

The chain joins TRBV9 to TRBJ2-7; no reliable D call. With 0 bases removed from V and 6 bases from J, the gap between germline ends came to 16 bases. Germline V lookup: CDR1 SGDLS, CDR2 YYNGEE. CDR3 size: 15 residues. The CDR3 loop reads CASSVEGSILREQYF. The DNA of the CDR3 is TGTGCCAGCAGCGTAGAGGGTTCGATCTTGCGCGAGCAGTACTTC.

This chain connects TRBV7-2 to TRBJ2-3, with 8 bases matching TRBD2. Trimming cost V 1 base and J 0 bases; bases outside gene matches: 6. Germline V gene sequence: CDR1 SGHTA, CDR2 FQGNSA. This CDR3 is built from 17 residues. In DNA form, the CDR3 reads TGTGCCAGCAGCTTAGTGCGCGGGAGGCCTAGCACAGATACGCAGTATTTT. Translating gives CASSLVRGRPSTDTQYF.

In this sample, this clonotype turned up a few times. The rearrangement links TRBV10-3 to TRBJ2-5; 9 bases agree with TRBD1. Germline CDR1 reads ENHRY; CDR2 reads SYGVKD. This CDR3 region has 15 residues. The V and J ends lost 11 bases and 5 bases, in that order; junction bases with no gene match: 15. The CDR3 DNA is TGTGCCGTCCGGACGACAGGGGGATTAGGGGAGACCCAGTACTTC. This codes for CAVRTTGGLGETQYF.

The chain has TRBV29-1 and TRBJ1-4; D call uncertain. Germline CDR1 SQVTM, CDR2 ANQGSEA. V was cut by 5 bases and J by 1 base, with 5 bases left in between. CDR3 size: 12 residues. This chain's CDR3 is CSVRVTNEKLFF. CDR3 DNA: TGCAGCGTTAGGGTAACTAATGAAAAACTGTTTTTT. Full variable domain (outside the CDR3, taken from reference TRBV29-1 and TRBJ1-4): SAVISQKPSRDICQRGTSLTIQCQVDSQVTMMFWYRQQPGQSLTLIATANQGSEATYESGFVIDKFPISRPNLTFSTLTVSNMSPEDSSIYLCSVRVTNEKLFFGSGTQLSVL.

In this sample, this clonotype turned up a few times. The rearrangement links TRBV11-2 to TRBJ1-1; no clear D gene. The CDR3 has 15 residues. The ends were cut back, 2 bases at V and 1 base at J, with 11 bases in the middle. Germline assignment: CDR1 SGHAT and CDR2 FQNNGV. The CDR3 spells CASSLWPVPNTEAFF. As DNA, the CDR3 is TGTGCCAGCAGCTTATGGCCGGTTCCGAACACTGAAGCTTTCTTT.

The chain uses TRBV7-6 and TRBJ2-3; 8 bases are a match to TRBD1. This CDR3 contains 16 residues. The junction had 6 bases not matched to a gene; V was cut back by 3 bases and J by 1 base. Germline assignment: CDR1 SGHVS and CDR2 FNYEAQ. CDR3 in DNA: TGTGCCAGCAGCTTGCAGGGGGCTTCGGGCACAGATACGCAGTATTTT. Encoded protein: CASSLQGASGTDTQYF.

The chain joins TRBV28 to TRBJ2-3, with 10 nucleotides matching TRBD2. The CDR3 is made up of 15 amino acids. The V gene end was trimmed by 7 bases and the J gene end by 5 bases; junction bases not matched to a gene: 9. The germline V gene has CDR1 MDHEN and CDR2 SYDVKM. The CDR3 DNA is TGTGCCAGCACAGCGGGAGGGCCGCTTGTAGATACGCAGTATTTT. It translates to CASTAGGPLVDTQYF.

This clonotype has more than one count but fewer than ten. The DNA for the CDR3 is TGCGCCAGCAGCCAAGCCCCGGACTCGAACACCGGGGAGCTGTTTTTT. This sequence encodes CASSQAPDSNTGELFF. The chain has TRBV4-3 and TRBJ2-2, with D possibly TRBD2 on 5 matching bases. The V end was cut by 1 base, the J end by 0 bases, with 9 bases between. Germline CDR1 LGHNA, CDR2 YSLEER. The CDR3 spans 16 residues.

This clonotype was recorded many times. This sequence joins TRBV29-1 and TRBJ2-7, with 10 bases that match TRBD1. Germline CDR1 reads SQVTM; CDR2 reads ANQGSEA. J gave up 4 bases and V 1 base, and 10 bases lay outside the gene matches. The CDR3 runs to 16 residues. The CDR3 DNA is TGCAGCGTTGAAGGGGGTAGGGGACAGGGGTCATACGAGCAGTACTTC. Protein: CSVEGGRGQGSYEQYF.

The chain is built from TRBV28 and TRBJ2-1, with TRBD2 identical over 9 bases. In germline, CDR1 is MDHEN, CDR2 SYDVKM. V gave up 3 bases and J gave up 15 bases; unmatched junction bases: 3. This CDR3 comprises 11 residues. CDR3 DNA: TGTGCCAGCAGTTTGGGACTAGCAACGTTCTTC. Residues: CASSLGLATFF.

V is TRBV27 and J is TRBJ2-7; 7 nucleotides line up with TRBD1. This CDR3 has 17 residues. Germline CDR1 reads MNHEY; CDR2 reads SMNVEV (reference sequence). The junction had 9 bases not matched to a gene; V was cut back by 0 bases and J by 1 base. CDR3 amino acids: CASSLSIIGGASYEQYF. The CDR3 DNA reads TGTGCCAGCAGTTTATCGATAATAGGGGGCGCTTCCTACGAGCAGTACTTC.

This clonotype was counted only a few times. The rearrangement links TRBV12-3 or TRBV12-4 to TRBJ2-7; 7 nucleotides line up with TRBD2. Trimming removed 4 bases from V and 2 bases from J; junction bases left unmatched: 11. CDR3 length: 16 residues. The CDR3 coding sequence is TGTGCCAGCAGTTACGCCCCGGGGGAGGGCCCCTACGAGCAGTACTTC. Its translation is CASSYAPGEGPYEQYF.

V and J are TRBV4-1 and TRBJ2-5; perhaps D is TRBD1 or TRBD2 (6 bases each). Germline V gene data show CDR1 as MGHRA and CDR2 as YSYEKL. Trimming took 1 base from V and 1 from J, leaving 16 bases between them. This CDR3 comprises 17 residues. CDR3 nucleotide sequence: TGCGCCAGCAGCCAAGTCTACACAGGGACTCCCCAAGAGACCCAGTACTTC. Protein sequence: CASSQVYTGTPQETQYF.

This clonotype was counted many times. The chain links TRBV29-1 to TRBJ2-4; 7 bases are shared with TRBD1. Germline CDR1 is SQVTM and CDR2 is ANQGSEA. The CDR3 extends over 17 amino acids. Trimming cost V 4 bases and J 0 bases; bases outside gene matches: 12. Here the CDR3 reads CSVGSRDSPGAKNIQYF. The DNA for the CDR3 is TGCAGCGTTGGCTCCCGGGACAGCCCAGGAGCCAAAAACATTCAGTACTTC.

For this clonotype: A much more abundant neighbour one base away suggests this may be a read error. The chain employs TRBV6-5 and TRBJ2-7; the D gene is possibly TRBD1 (7 bases). The V end lost 2 bases, the J end lost 3 bases, and 14 bases lay between the germline ends. The CDR3 has 15 residues. In germline, CDR1 is MNHEY, CDR2 SVGAGI. Written as DNA, the CDR3 is TGTGCCAGCAGTTACCCAGGGGGGATTGGCTACGAGCAGTACTTC. Its translation is CASSYPGGIGYEQYF.

This clonotype occurred a few times. The rearrangement joins TRBV28 to TRBJ2-1, with D perhaps matching TRBD2 (5 bases). The CDR3 extends over 14 amino acids. Germline V gives CDR1 MDHEN, CDR2 SYDVKM. V was pared by 5 bases and J by 10 bases, with 18 bases between. CDR3 nucleotides: TGTGCCAGCAGTCCCCTAACGGGATGGATGGAGCAGTTCTTC. Translated: CASSPLTGWMEQFF.

The V gene is TRBV3-1, the J gene TRBJ2-1; no reliable D call. Between the trimmed V and J ends, which lost 0 bases and 3 bases, there was a span of 21 bases. This CDR3 is built from 19 residues. Germline lookup yields CDR1 LGHDT and CDR2 YNNKEL (reference sequence). CDR3 in DNA: TGTGCCAGCAGCCAAGATTATCAGTTTAGCCCTTGGGTCTACAATGAGCAGTTCTTC. Translating it yields CASSQDYQFSPWVYNEQFF.

This clonotype was seen repeatedly, ten times or more. This sequence joins TRBV6-1 and TRBJ1-4; no reliable D call. This CDR3 region has 12 residues. V lost 4 bases to trimming and J lost 4 bases, with 4 bases between them. Germline values: CDR1 MNHNS, CDR2 SASEGT. The CDR3 spells CASSGLNEKLFF. CDR3 DNA sequence: TGTGCCAGCAGTGGACTTAATGAAAAACTGTTTTTT.